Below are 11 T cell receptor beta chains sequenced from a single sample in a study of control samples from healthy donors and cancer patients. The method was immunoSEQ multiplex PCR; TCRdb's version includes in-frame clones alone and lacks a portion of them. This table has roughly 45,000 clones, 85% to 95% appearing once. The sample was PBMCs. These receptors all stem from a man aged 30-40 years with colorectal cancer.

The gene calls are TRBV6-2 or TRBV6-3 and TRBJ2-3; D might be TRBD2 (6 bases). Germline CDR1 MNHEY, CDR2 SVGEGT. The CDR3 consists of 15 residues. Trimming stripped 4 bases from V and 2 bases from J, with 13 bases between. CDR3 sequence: CASSSRRGITDTQYF. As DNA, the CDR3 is TGTGCCAGCAGTTCCCGGAGGGGTATCACAGATACGCAGTATTTT.

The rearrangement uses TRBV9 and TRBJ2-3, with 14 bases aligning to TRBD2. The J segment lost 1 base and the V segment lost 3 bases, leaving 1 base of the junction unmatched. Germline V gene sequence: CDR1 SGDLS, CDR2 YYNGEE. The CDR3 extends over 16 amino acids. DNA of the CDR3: TGTGCCAGCAGCGCGGGACTAGCGGGGGGCACAGATACGCAGTATTTT. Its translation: CASSAGLAGGTDTQYF.

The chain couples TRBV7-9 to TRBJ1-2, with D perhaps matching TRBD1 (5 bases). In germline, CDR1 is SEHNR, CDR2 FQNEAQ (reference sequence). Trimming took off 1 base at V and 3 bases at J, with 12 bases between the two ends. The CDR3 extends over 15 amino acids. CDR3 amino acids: CASSLGGVQDYGYTF. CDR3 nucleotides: TGTGCCAGCAGCTTAGGGGGGGTACAGGACTATGGCTACACCTTC.

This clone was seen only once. The CDR3 sequence: CASSPLDTDQPQHF. The DNA for the CDR3 is TGTGCCAGCAGCCCCCTGGACACCGATCAGCCCCAGCATTTT. The chain carries TRBV11-2 and TRBJ1-5; D may be TRBD1 (5 bases). This CDR3 has 14 amino acids. Trimming stripped 5 bases from V and 5 bases from J, with 13 bases between. Germline values: CDR1 SGHAT, CDR2 FQNNGV.

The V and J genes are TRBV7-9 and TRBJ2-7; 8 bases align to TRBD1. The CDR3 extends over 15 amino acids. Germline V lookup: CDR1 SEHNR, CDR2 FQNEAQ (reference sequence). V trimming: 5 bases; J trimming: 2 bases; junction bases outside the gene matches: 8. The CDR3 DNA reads TGTGCCAGCAGCCAAACCGGGACAGGAACCTACGAGCAGTACTTC. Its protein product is CASSQTGTGTYEQYF. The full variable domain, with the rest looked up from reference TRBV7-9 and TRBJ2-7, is DTGVSQNPRHKITKRGQNVTFRCDPISEHNRLYWYRQTLGQGPEFLTYFQNEAQLEKSRLLSDRFSAERPKGSFSTLEIQRTEQGDSAMYLCASSQTGTGTYEQYFGPGTRLTVT.

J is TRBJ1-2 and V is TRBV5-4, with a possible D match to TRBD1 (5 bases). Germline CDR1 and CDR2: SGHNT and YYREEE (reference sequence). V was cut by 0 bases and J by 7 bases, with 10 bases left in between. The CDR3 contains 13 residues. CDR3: CASSLAPGSGYTF. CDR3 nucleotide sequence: TGTGCCAGCAGCTTGGCCCCAGGGTCTGGCTACACCTTC. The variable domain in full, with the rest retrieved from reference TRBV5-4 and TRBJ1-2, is ETGVTQSPTHLIKTRGQQVTLRCSSQSGHNTVSWYQQALGQGPQFIFQYYREEENGRGNFPPRFSGLQFPNYSSELNVNALELDDSALYLCASSLAPGSGYTFGSGTRLTVV.

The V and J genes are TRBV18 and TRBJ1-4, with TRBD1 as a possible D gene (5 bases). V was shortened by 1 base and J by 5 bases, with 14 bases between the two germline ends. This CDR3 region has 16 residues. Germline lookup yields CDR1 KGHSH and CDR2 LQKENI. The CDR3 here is CASSPRGLGINEKLFF. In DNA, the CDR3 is TGTGCCAGCTCACCACGGGGCCTCGGGATAAATGAAAAACTGTTTTTT.

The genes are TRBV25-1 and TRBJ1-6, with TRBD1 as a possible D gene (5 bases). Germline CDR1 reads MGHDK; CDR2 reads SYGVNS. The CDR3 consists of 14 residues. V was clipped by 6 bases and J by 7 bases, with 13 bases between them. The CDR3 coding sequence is TGTGCCAGCAGACTCACGGGACTCAATTCACCCCTCCACTTT. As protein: CASRLTGLNSPLHF.

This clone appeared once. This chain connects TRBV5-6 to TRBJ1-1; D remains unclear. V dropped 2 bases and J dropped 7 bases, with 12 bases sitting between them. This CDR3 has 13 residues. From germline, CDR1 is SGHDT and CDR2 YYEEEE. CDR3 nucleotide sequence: TGTGCCAGCAGCTTTGGGTATGTGGGTGAAGCTTTCTTT. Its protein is CASSFGYVGEAFF.

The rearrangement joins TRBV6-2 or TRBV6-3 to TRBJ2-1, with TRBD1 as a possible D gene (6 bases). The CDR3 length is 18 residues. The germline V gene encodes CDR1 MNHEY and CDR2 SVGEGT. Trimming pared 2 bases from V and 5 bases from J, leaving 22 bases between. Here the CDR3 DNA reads TGTGCCAGCAGTTACCGTGTTCCCGGGACACACTACCACAATGAGCAGTTCTTC. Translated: CASSYRVPGTHYHNEQFF.

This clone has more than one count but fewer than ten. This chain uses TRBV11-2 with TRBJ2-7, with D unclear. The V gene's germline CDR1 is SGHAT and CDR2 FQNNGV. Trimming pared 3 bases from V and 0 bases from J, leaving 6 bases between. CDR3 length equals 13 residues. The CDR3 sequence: CASSFIGSYEQYF. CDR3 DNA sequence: TGTGCCAGCAGCTTTATAGGCTCCTACGAGCAGTACTTC.